These 26 T cell receptor beta chains were all obtained from the same sample, sequenced in a study of shared clonotypes between healthy human individuals. Repertoires were generated with immunoSEQ multiplex PCR, while TCRdb's copy carries only in-frame clones and drops some. Among 2 million to 3 million clones listed, roughly 93% were seen once. Sequenced sample: naive CD4+ T cells from PBMCs. Described subset: CD45RA+ positively selected. The receptors stem from a young man in good health. Some clones in this sample may be carry-over from other donors' samples.

The chain links TRBV28 to TRBJ1-3; possible D gene TRBD1, 5 bases. The ends were cut back, 5 bases at V and 2 bases at J, with 19 bases in the middle. The V gene's germline CDR1 is MDHEN and CDR2 SYDVKM. The CDR3 is 17 amino acids. The CDR3 protein is CASSPPGQTATGNTIYF. DNA of the CDR3: TGTGCCAGCAGTCCACCCGGACAAACGGCGACTGGAAACACCATATATTTT.

Written as DNA, the CDR3 is TGTGCCAGCAGGGGCGGTACCTACGAGCAGTACTTC. This translates into CASRGGTYEQYF. V gene TRBV6-5 combines with J gene TRBJ2-7; D call uncertain. CDR1 is MNHEY, CDR2 SVGAGI, per germline. The V end was cut by 6 bases, the J end by 2 bases, with 8 bases between. The CDR3 runs to 12 residues.

The chain couples TRBV2 to TRBJ2-6; 11 nucleotides agree with TRBD2. CDR1 and CDR2 (germline): SNHLY, FYNNEI. This CDR3 region has 14 residues. V was pared by 8 bases and J by 11 bases, with 8 bases of the junction left unmatched. The CDR3 is CASDGTSGPHVLTF. CDR3 nucleotide sequence: TGTGCCAGCGACGGGACTAGCGGACCGCACGTCCTGACTTTC.

This clone was seen once. This CDR3 is also generated by other DNA sequences in the sample. This chain connects TRBV5-1 to TRBJ1-1; D perhaps matches TRBD1 (6 bases). Germline CDR1 SGHRS, CDR2 YFSETQ. The CDR3 covers 15 residues. V was shortened by 0 bases and J by 5 bases, with 14 bases between the two germline ends. The DNA for the CDR3 is TGCGCCAGCAGCTTGGCCGGCAGGGGTGGTACTGAAGCTTTCTTT. Translating it yields CASSLAGRGGTEAFF. Variable domain in full (rest from reference TRBV5-1 and TRBJ1-1): KAGVTQTPRYLIKTRGQQVTLSCSPISGHRSVSWYQQTPGQGLQFLFEYFSETQRNKGNFPGRFSGRQFSNSRSEMNVSTLELGDSALYLCASSLAGRGGTEAFFGQGTRLTVV.

The rearrangement uses TRBV28 and TRBJ2-7, with D possibly being TRBD1 or TRBD2 (5 bases each). Per the germline V gene, CDR1 is MDHEN and CDR2 is SYDVKM. V was cut by 6 bases and J by 3 bases, with 18 bases left in between. The CDR3 covers 15 residues. The CDR3 spells CASSPNGARSYEQYF. The CDR3 nucleotides read TGTGCCAGCAGCCCCAACGGGGCTCGCAGCTACGAGCAGTACTTC.

V gene TRBV25-1 combines with J gene TRBJ1-4, with no clear D. This CDR3 has 12 amino acids. V lost 2 bases, J lost 8 bases, and 6 bases lay in between. The germline V gene has CDR1 MGHDK and CDR2 SYGVNS. CDR3 coding DNA: TGTGCCAGCAGTGAAGTAGGGGAAAAACTGTTTTTT. Amino acid sequence: CASSEVGEKLFF.

As regards this clone: Different DNA sequences within this sample yield the same CDR3. The V call is TRBV2, the J call TRBJ2-7; maybe TRBD2 (5 bases). The ends were cut back, 7 bases at V and 4 bases at J, with 8 bases in the middle. Germline V gene data show CDR1 as SNHLY and CDR2 as FYNNEI. The CDR3 runs to 11 residues. CDR3 sequence reads: CASKREYEQYF. The DNA for the CDR3 is TGTGCCAGCAAACGGGAATACGAGCAGTACTTC.

V and J are TRBV19 and TRBJ2-4, with D uncertain. The CDR3 sequence is 12 residues long. V lost 4 bases, J lost 0 bases, and 1 base lay in between. CDR1 and CDR2 (germline): LNHDA, SQIVND (reference sequence). Written as DNA, the CDR3 is TGTGCCAGTAGTACAGCCAAAAACATTCAGTACTTC. This gives the protein CASSTAKNIQYF.

This chain connects TRBV4-2 to TRBJ2-7; TRBD1 agrees at 11 bases. There are 13 residues in the CDR3. Per germline, CDR1 LGHNA and CDR2 YNFKEQ. After removal of 4 bases from V and 7 bases from J, the junction contained 3 bases not matched to a gene. Written as DNA, the CDR3 is TGTGCCAGCAGCCCGGACAGGGGGCTTGAGCAGTACTTC. Residues: CASSPDRGLEQYF.

For this clone: Mismatch with germline at one junction end may stem from a read error. The chain combines TRBV6-5 with TRBJ2-5; 7 nucleotides line up with TRBD1. CDR1 and CDR2 (germline): MNHEY, SVGAGI. The CDR3 consists of 11 residues. The CDR3 reads CASSTGQVEHF. Here the CDR3 DNA reads TGTGCCAGCAGTACTGGACAGGTCGAACACTTC.

This chain links TRBV7-8 with TRBJ2-7, with a possible D match to TRBD2 (7 bases). This CDR3 is 15 amino acids long. V gave up 5 bases and J gave up 0 bases, with 14 bases separating them. Per germline, CDR1 SGHVS and CDR2 FQNEAQ. In nucleotides, the CDR3 is TGTGCCAGCAGCCCGGGGGGCTCATACTCCTACGAGCAGTACTTC. This sequence encodes CASSPGGSYSYEQYF.

In this sample, this clone turned up once. The gene calls are TRBV7-3 and TRBJ1-1, with a possible D match to TRBD1 (6 bases). Germline CDR1 reads SGHTA; CDR2 reads FQGTGA. The CDR3 totals 14 residues. Trimming took off 3 bases at V and 1 base at J, with 9 bases between the two ends. This CDR3 reads CASSFGGANTEAFF. CDR3 DNA sequence: TGTGCCAGCAGCTTCGGGGGGGCGAACACTGAAGCTTTCTTT.

This chain connects TRBV27 to TRBJ1-2; D is uncertain. The CDR3 consists of 14 residues. V lost 7 bases and J 4 bases, leaving 16 bases between the germline ends. Germline V gene lookup returns CDR1 MNHEY and CDR2 SMNVEV (reference sequence). DNA of the CDR3: TGTGCCAGCACCACTTTGGGCTTGAGCTATGGCTACACCTTC. It translates to CASTTLGLSYGYTF.

The chain joins TRBV6-6 to TRBJ2-2, with 7 positions matching TRBD2. After removal of 1 base from V and 7 bases from J, the junction contained 9 bases not matched to a gene. This CDR3 is built from 16 residues. The germline gives CDR1 MNHNY, CDR2 SVGAGI (reference sequence). The CDR3 here is CASSYFLAGAGGELFF. CDR3 sequence (DNA): TGTGCCAGCAGTTACTTCCTCGCGGGAGCTGGCGGGGAGCTGTTTTTT.

CDR3 nucleotides: TGTGCCAGTAGTCCAAGACAGGGGAGCCACACTGAAGCTTTCTTT. This gives the protein CASSPRQGSHTEAFF. The genes are TRBV19 and TRBJ1-1; 8 bases are shared with TRBD1. V lost 5 bases to trimming and J lost 3 bases; unmatched junction nucleotides: 8. CDR3 length: 15 amino acids. Per the germline V gene, CDR1 is LNHDA and CDR2 is SQIVND (reference sequence).

This clone was detected only once. Other DNA sequences in the same sample also yield this CDR3. The chain joins TRBV5-1 to TRBJ2-7, with TRBD1 matching over 10 bases. Trimming cost V 3 bases and J 3 bases; bases outside gene matches: 3. The length of the CDR3 is 14 residues. CDR1 and CDR2 (germline): SGHRS, YFSETQ. CDR3 loop: CASSWTGGSYEQYF. CDR3 in DNA: TGCGCCAGCAGCTGGACAGGGGGTAGCTACGAGCAGTACTTC.

The V gene is TRBV2, the J gene TRBJ1-1; 7 bases are shared with TRBD1. V lost 6 bases to trimming and J lost 2 bases; unmatched junction nucleotides: 6. The CDR3 length is 14 residues. CDR1 is SNHLY and CDR2 is FYNNEI in the germline V gene. This CDR3 reads CASRNRGLNTEAFF. DNA of the CDR3: TGTGCCAGCAGAAACAGGGGACTAAACACTGAAGCTTTCTTT.

This chain connects TRBV11-2 to TRBJ2-3, with 11 nucleotides matching TRBD2. Unmatched junction bases numbered 5, after V lost 4 bases and J lost 2 bases. The CDR3 consists of 16 residues. The germline V gene encodes CDR1 SGHAT and CDR2 FQNNGV. The CDR3 loop reads CASSSTSGRITDTQYF. CDR3 in DNA: TGTGCCAGCAGCTCCACTAGCGGGAGAATCACAGATACGCAGTATTTT.

The CDR3 sequence is CASSISGGLAVYF. In nucleotides, the CDR3 is TGTGCCAGTAGTATCTCTGGGGGACTAGCCGTATACTTC. This chain connects TRBV19 to TRBJ2-7; 9 bases align to TRBD2. CDR3 length equals 13 residues. The V segment lost 3 bases and the J segment 13 bases; nucleotides outside the gene matches: 10. The germline V gene encodes CDR1 LNHDA and CDR2 SQIVND (reference sequence).

The chain employs TRBV2 and TRBJ1-4; a possible D gene is TRBD1 (6 bases). Deletions cut 6 bases from V and 13 bases from J, with 21 bases between. The germline V gene encodes CDR1 SNHLY and CDR2 FYNNEI. The CDR3 runs 14 residues. CDR3 sequence (DNA): TGTGCCAGCAGGAGGTCCGGGACACAGCTCGGACTGTTTTTT. This encodes CASRRSGTQLGLFF.

V and J are TRBV23-1 and TRBJ1-1, with TRBD1 matching over 7 bases. TRBV23-1 is placed among ORFs of uncertain function. CDR3 length: 14 amino acids. With V trimmed by 4 bases and J by 0 bases, 2 bases remained unmatched. The CDR3 sequence is CASSRQGVNTEAFF. The CDR3 DNA follows: TGCGCCAGCAGTCGACAGGGAGTGAACACTGAAGCTTTCTTT.

The V and J genes are TRBV2 and TRBJ1-1, with D possibly TRBD1 on 6 matching bases. Looked up from germline, CDR1 is SNHLY and CDR2 is FYNNEI. Trimming took 6 bases from V and 1 from J, leaving 18 bases between them. The CDR3 sequence is 16 residues long. The CDR3 DNA follows: TGTGCCAGCAGGGACGGGGGGCAATTGCGGAACACTGAAGCTTTCTTT. Translated: CASRDGGQLRNTEAFF.

This sequence joins TRBV7-2 and TRBJ1-1, with D perhaps matching TRBD1 (6 bases). In germline, CDR1 is SGHTA, CDR2 FQGNSA. With 2 bases removed from V and 4 bases from J, the gap between germline ends came to 14 bases. The CDR3 runs 15 residues. The DNA of the CDR3 is TGTGCCAGCAGCTTATCATTCGACAGGCCCACTGAAGCTTTCTTT. Amino acids: CASSLSFDRPTEAFF.

J is TRBJ2-7 and V is TRBV7-2, with a possible D match to TRBD1 (6 bases). The CDR3 runs to 15 residues. CDR1 and CDR2 from the germline V gene are SGHTA and FQGNSA. The ends were cut back, 1 base at V and 4 bases at J, with 14 bases in the middle. CDR3 sequence: CASSLGPTGKYEQYF. In DNA form, the CDR3 reads TGTGCCAGCAGCTTAGGCCCGACAGGCAAATACGAGCAGTACTTC.

The chain couples TRBV5-1 to TRBJ2-5; D is perhaps TRBD1 or TRBD2 (5 bases each). Germline lookup yields CDR1 SGHRS and CDR2 YFSETQ. This CDR3 region has 15 residues. V gave up 1 base and J gave up 5 bases, with 15 bases separating them. The CDR3 coding sequence is TGCGCCAGCAGCTTGTCCCCAACCAGGGAGGAGACCCAGTACTTC. Translated: CASSLSPTREETQYF.

The chain recombines TRBV28 with TRBJ2-1; possibly TRBD1 for D (6 bases). The V gene lost 10 bases and the J gene lost 7 bases, with 23 bases spanning the gap. The CDR3 totals 15 residues. Looked up from germline, CDR1 is MDHEN and CDR2 is SYDVKM. In DNA form, the CDR3 reads TGTGCCACCAAGGCCTCTGGGACACCGGGTAATGAGCAGTTCTTC. Its protein product is CATKASGTPGNEQFF.